Included here is one T cell receptor (beta chain) sequence, with context. Germline V CDR1 and CDR2: SGDLS, YYNGEE. The V gene end was trimmed by 0 bases and the J gene end by 5 bases; junction bases not matched to a gene: 6. CDR3 size: 15 residues. TCRdb's copy holds only in-frame clones and misses some; the assay was immunoSEQ multiplex PCR. The sample gives about 250,000 clones, roughly 88% of which show up once; around 30% is in the top ten. The data stem from a study of blood T cell repertoires in COVID-19. The receptor's source is a middle-aged man with acute or convalescent COVID-19. The source material was peripheral blood. The chain is built from TRBV9 and TRBJ2-5, with 8 bases fitting TRBD2. Here the CDR3 DNA reads TGTGCCAGCAGCGTAGGGCCGGGAGGGCTTGAGACCCAGTACTTC. This translates into CASSVGPGGLETQYF.